This is a list of T cell receptor beta chains from one sample in a study of T cell changes during pregnancy in multiple sclerosis. Method: immunoSEQ multiplex PCR; TCRdb's copy keeps in-frame clones and lacks some. The sample lists some 73,000 clones; approximately 92% were seen once. This material consisted of peripheral blood, taken in the third trimester of pregnancy. The receptors stem from a female donor in good health, enrolled as a control in a pregnancy study. The CDR3 runs from the conserved cysteine through the conserved F or W. The D gene is left open where the match is weak. Expanded clones get a size class; other rows say once, few or many, or leave the size out.

D,size,J,V,DNA,CDR3
TRBD1,NA,TRBJ2-6,TRBV6-5,TGTGCCAGCAGCACCGGGACAGTCGGGGCCAACGTCCTGACTTTC,CASSTGTVGANVLTF
TRBD2,NA,TRBJ2-3,TRBV5-4,TGTGCCAGCAGCTTCGGACTAGCGGGGGGCACAGATACGCAGTATTTT,CASSFGLAGGTDTQYF
TRBD1,NA,TRBJ2-4,TRBV5-1,TGCGCCAGCAGCTCGTGGGGGGACAGGGAGGCCAAAAACATTCAGTACTTC,CASSSWGDREAKNIQYF
NA,NA,TRBJ1-1,TRBV4-1,TGCGCCAGCAGCCAAGATCGCAGTGAAGCTTTCTTT,CASSQDRSEAFF
NA,NA,TRBJ1-1,TRBV6-4,TGTGCCAGCAGCTATCAGGATAACACTGAAGCTTTCTTT,CASSYQDNTEAFF
TRBD2,NA,TRBJ2-1,TRBV5-6,TGTGCCAGCAGCGAAAAGGGACTAGCGGTCTTAAATGAGCAGTTCTTC,CASSEKGLAVLNEQFF
TRBD2,NA,TRBJ2-3,TRBV2,TGTGCCAGCAGGAGGACTAGCGGGGGGCCAGATACGCAGTATTTT,CASRRTSGGPDTQYF
TRBD1,NA,TRBJ2-7,TRBV5-1,TGCGCCAGCAGCGAGGGGACAGCCTCCTACGAGCAGTACTTC,CASSEGTASYEQYF
TRBD1,NA,TRBJ1-2,TRBV5-4,TGTGCCAGCAGCCACAAGGGACAGAACTATGGCTACACCTTC,CASSHKGQNYGYTF
NA,NA,TRBJ2-7,TRBV7-8,TGTGCCAGCAGCTTAGCGGCAGGGTACGCCTACGAGCAGTACTTC,CASSLAAGYAYEQYF
TRBD1,NA,TRBJ1-1,TRBV6-5,TGTGCCAGCAGGCCGACAGGGATGAACACTGAAGCTTTCTTT,CASRPTGMNTEAFF
TRBD1,few,TRBJ1-5,TRBV6-6,TGTGCCACGAAACGCATGACAGGGACCGGTCAGCCCCAGCATTTT,CATKRMTGTGQPQHF
TRBD1,NA,TRBJ2-3,TRBV6-4,TGTGCCAGCAGCGAGGGACAGACTACAGATACGCAGTATTTT,CASSEGQTTDTQYF
NA,NA,TRBJ1-1,TRBV29-1,TGCAGCGTACAGAAGACATCGGAAGCTTTCTTT,CSVQKTSEAFF